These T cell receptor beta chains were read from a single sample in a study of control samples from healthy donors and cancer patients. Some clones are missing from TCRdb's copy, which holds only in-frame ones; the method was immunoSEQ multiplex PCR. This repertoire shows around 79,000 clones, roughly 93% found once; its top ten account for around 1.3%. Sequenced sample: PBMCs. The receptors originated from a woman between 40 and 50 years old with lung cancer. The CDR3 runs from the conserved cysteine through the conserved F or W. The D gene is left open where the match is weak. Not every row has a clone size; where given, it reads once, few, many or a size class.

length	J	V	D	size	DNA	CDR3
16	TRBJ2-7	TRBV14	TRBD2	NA	TGTGCCAGCAGCCAATTAACGGGGGGGGCTTCCTACGAGCAGTACTTC	CASSQLTGGASYEQYF
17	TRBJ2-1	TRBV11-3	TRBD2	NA	TGTGCCAGCAGCTCCGCGCCCCTAGCGGGGGGGTACAATGAGCAGTTCTTC	CASSSAPLAGGYNEQFF
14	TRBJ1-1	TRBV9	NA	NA	TGTGCCAGCAGCGCGGGACTTAACGCGGCTGAAGCTTTCTTT	CASSAGLNAAEAFF
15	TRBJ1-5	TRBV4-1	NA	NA	TGCGCCAGCAGCCAAGATCGCTCGGGGGCACCCAACCAGCATTTT	CASSQDRSGAPNQHF
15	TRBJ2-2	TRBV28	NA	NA	TGTGCCAGCAGTTTTCGAGGAGGACGCACCGGGGAGCTGTTTTTT	CASSFRGGRTGELFF
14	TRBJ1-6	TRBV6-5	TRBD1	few	TGTGCCAGCAGCGAGACAGGGCTGGGTTCACCCCTCCACTTT	CASSETGLGSPLHF
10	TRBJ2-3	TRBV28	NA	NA	TGTGCCAGCAGGGGAAATACGCAGTATTTT	CASRGNTQYF
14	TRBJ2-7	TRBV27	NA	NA	TGTGCCAGCAGTTTAGGCAACACCCCCTACGAGCAGTACTTC	CASSLGNTPYEQYF
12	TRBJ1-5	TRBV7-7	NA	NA	TGTGCTAGCAGCCGGGGGTGTCAGCCCCAGCATTTT	CASSRGCQPQHF
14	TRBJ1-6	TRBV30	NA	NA	TGTGCCTGGAGTGAGGGACCCTATAATTCACCCCTCCACTTT	CAWSEGPYNSPLHF
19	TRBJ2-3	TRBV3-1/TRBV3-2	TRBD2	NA	TGTGCCAGCAGCCAAGATAAGGCTAGCGGGGGGCGGAGGAGAGATACGCAGTATTTT	CASSQDKASGGRRRDTQYF
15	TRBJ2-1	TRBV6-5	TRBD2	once	TGTGCCAGCAGAGGGACTAGCGGGGACTACAATGAGCAGTTCTTC	CASRGTSGDYNEQFF
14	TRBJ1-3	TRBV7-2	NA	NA	TGTGCCAGCCAGGGATCCTACTCTGGAAACACCATATATTTT	CASQGSYSGNTIYF
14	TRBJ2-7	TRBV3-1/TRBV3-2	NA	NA	TGTGCCAGCACCAAGGGAAGGGATGGCTACGAGCAGTACTTC	CASTKGRDGYEQYF
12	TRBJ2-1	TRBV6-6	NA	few	TGTGCCATCCGGACGGGGAACAATGAGCAGTTCTTC	CAIRTGNNEQFF
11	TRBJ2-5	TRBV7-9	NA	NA	TGTGCCAGCAGCCCCAAAGAGACCCAGTACTTC	CASSPKETQYF
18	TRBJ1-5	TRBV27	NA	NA	TGTGCCAGCAGTTTGTTAGGGGGTAACCTATATAGCAATCAGCCCCAGCATTTT	CASSLLGGNLYSNQPQHF
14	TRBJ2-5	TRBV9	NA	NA	TGTGCCAGCAGCGTCGACGGAAACCAAGAGACCCAGTACTTC	CASSVDGNQETQYF